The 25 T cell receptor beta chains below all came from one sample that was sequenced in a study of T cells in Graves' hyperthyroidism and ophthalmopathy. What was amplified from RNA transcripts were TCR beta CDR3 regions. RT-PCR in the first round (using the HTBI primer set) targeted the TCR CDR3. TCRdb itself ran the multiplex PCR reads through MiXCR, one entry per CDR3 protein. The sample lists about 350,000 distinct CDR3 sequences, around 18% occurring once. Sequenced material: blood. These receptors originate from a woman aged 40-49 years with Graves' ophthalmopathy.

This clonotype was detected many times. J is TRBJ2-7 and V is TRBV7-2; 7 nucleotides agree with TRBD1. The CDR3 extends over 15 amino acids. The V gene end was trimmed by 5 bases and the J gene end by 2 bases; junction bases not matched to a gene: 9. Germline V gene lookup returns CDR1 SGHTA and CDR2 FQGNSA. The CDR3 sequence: CASSATGTATYEQYF. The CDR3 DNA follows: TGTGCCAGCAGCGCGACCGGGACAGCAACCTACGAGCAGTACTTC.

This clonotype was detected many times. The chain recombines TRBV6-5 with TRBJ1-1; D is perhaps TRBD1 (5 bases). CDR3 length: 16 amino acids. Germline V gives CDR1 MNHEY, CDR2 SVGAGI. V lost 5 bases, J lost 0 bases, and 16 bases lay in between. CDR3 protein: CASSLIKGYMNTEAFF. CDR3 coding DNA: TGTGCCAGCAGTCTAATTAAGGGGTATATGAACACTGAAGCTTTCTTT.

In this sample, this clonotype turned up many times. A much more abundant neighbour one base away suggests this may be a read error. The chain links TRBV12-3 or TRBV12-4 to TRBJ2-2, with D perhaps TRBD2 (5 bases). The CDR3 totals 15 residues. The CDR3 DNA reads TGTGCCAGCAGTTTCGGACGGACGAACACCGGGGAGCTGCTTTTT. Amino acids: CASSFGRTNTGELLF.

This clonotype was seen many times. Written as DNA, the CDR3 is TGCGCCAGCAGCACGGGACAGCAAGAGACCCAGTACTTC. Encoded protein: CASSTGQQETQYF. This chain connects TRBV5-1 to TRBJ2-5; 7 bases line up with TRBD1. The J segment lost 2 bases and the V segment lost 4 bases, leaving 2 bases of the junction unmatched. The CDR3 extends over 13 amino acids. Germline lookup yields CDR1 SGHRS and CDR2 YFSETQ.

The CDR3 sequence is CASSSGGRYEQYF. The CDR3 DNA follows: TGTGCCAGCAGTTCCGGGGGGCGGTACGAGCAGTACTTC. The chain is built from TRBV6-5 and TRBJ2-7; perhaps TRBD2 as D (7 bases). In germline, CDR1 is MNHEY, CDR2 SVGAGI. Trimming pared 4 bases from V and 4 bases from J, leaving 11 bases between. This CDR3 has 13 amino acids.

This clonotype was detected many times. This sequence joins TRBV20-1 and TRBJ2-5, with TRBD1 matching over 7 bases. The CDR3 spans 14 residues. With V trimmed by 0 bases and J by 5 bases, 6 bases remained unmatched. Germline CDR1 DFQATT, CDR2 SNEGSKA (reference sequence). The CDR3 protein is CSARDVTGWETQYF. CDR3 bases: TGCAGTGCTAGAGACGTGACAGGGTGGGAGACCCAGTACTTC.

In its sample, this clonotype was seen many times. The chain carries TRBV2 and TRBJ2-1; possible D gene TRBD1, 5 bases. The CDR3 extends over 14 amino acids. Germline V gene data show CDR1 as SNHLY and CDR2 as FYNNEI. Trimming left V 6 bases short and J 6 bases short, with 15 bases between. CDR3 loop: CASSGRQGLNEQFF. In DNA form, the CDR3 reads TGTGCCAGCAGCGGTAGGCAGGGCCTCAATGAGCAGTTCTTC. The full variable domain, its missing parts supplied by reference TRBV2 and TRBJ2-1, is EPEVTQTPSHQVTQMGQEVILRCVPISNHLYFYWYRQILGQKVEFLVSFYNNEISEKSEIFDDQFSVERPDGSNFTLKIRSTKLEDSAMYFCASSGRQGLNEQFFGPGTRLTVL.

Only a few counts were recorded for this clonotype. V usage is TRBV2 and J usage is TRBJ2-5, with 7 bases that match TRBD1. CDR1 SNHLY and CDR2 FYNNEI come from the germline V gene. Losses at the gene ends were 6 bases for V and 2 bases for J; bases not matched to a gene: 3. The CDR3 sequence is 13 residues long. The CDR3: CASRGQQQETQYF. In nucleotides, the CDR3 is TGTGCCAGCAGGGGACAGCAACAAGAGACCCAGTACTTC.

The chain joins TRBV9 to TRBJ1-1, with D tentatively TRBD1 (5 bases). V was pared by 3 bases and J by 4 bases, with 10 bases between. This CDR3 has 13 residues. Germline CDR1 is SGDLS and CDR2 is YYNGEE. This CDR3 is CASSEAGTTEAFF. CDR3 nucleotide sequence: TGTGCCAGCAGCGAGGCGGGGACCACTGAAGCTTTCTTT.

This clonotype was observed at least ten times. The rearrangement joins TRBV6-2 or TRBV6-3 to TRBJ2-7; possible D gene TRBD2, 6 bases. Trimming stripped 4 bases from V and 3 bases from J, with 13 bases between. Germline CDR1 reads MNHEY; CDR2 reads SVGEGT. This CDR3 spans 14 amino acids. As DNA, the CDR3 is TGTGCCAGCAGTTCGGGGGAGGAGTACTACGAGCAGTACTTC. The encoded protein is CASSSGEEYYEQYF.

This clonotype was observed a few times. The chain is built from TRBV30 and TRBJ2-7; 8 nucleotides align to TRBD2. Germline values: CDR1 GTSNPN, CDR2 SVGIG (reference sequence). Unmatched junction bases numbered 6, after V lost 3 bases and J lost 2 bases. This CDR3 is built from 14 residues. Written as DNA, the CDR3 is TGTGCCTGGAGAGTGGGACTAGGTGCCTACGAGCAGTACTTC. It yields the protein CAWRVGLGAYEQYF. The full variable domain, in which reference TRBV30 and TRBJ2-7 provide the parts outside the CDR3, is SQTIHQWPATLVQPVGSPLSLECTVEGTSNPNLYWYRQAAGRGLQLLFYSVGIGQISSEVPQNLSASRPQDRQFILSSKKLLLSDSGFYLCAWRVGLGAYEQYFGPGTRLTVT.

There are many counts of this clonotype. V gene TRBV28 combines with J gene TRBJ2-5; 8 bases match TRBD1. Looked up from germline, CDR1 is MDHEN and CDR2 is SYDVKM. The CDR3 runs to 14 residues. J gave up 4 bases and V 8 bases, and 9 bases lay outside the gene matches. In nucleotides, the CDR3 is TGTGCCAGCGTAGCGACAGGGGCTGGAGAGACCCAGTACTTC. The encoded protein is CASVATGAGETQYF.

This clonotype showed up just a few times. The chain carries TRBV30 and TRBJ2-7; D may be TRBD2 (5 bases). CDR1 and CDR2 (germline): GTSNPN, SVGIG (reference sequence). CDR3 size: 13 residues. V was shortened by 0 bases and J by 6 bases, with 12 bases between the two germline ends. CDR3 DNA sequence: TGTGCCTGGAGTGTACTAGGTGGGTCCGAGCAGTACTTC. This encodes CAWSVLGGSEQYF.

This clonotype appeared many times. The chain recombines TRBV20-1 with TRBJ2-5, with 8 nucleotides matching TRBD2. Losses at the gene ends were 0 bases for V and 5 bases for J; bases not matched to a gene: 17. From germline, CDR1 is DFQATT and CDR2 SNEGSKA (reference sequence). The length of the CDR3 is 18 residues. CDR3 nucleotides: TGCAGTGCTAGAGATCGTAAGCTCGCGGGAGGCCTAGGGGAGACCCAGTACTTC. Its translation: CSARDRKLAGGLGETQYF.

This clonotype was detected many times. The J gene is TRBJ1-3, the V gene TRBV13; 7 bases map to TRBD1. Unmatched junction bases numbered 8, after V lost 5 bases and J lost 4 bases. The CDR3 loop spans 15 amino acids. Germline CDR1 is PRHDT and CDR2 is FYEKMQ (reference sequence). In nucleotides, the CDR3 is TGTGCCAGCAGCGGGCGATTGGACAGGGGAAACACCATATATTTT. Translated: CASSGRLDRGNTIYF.

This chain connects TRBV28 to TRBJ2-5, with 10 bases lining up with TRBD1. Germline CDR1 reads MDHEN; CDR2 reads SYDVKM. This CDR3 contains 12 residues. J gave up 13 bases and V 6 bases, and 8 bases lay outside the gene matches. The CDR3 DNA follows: TGTGCCAGCAGGGCTTCGGGACAGGGGACGTACTTC. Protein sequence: CASRASGQGTYF.

The CDR3 loop reads CASRETRFGRLDFEQYF. As DNA, the CDR3 is TGTGCCAGCAGAGAAACCCGGTTTGGCAGGTTAGACTTCGAGCAGTACTTC. J is TRBJ2-7 and V is TRBV6-1; D unclear. The CDR3 is 17 amino acids. Trimming shortened V by 6 bases and J by 6 bases, and 27 bases separated the two germline ends. In germline, CDR1 is MNHNS, CDR2 SASEGT.

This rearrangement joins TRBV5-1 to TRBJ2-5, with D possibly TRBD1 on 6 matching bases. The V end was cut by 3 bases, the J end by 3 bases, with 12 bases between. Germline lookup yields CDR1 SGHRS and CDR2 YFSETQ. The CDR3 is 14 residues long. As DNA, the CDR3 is TGCGCCAGCAGCTCAGGGGACGTGGAAGAGACCCAGTACTTC. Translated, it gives CASSSGDVEETQYF.

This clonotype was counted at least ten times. DNA of the CDR3: TGTGCCTGGACCCCCGGCGGGACCCAGTACTTC. Residues: CAWTPGGTQYF. This chain joins TRBV30 and TRBJ2-5; D is unclear. Trimming took off 4 bases at V and 7 bases at J, with 10 bases between the two ends. The CDR3 consists of 11 residues. In germline, CDR1 is GTSNPN, CDR2 SVGIG (reference sequence).

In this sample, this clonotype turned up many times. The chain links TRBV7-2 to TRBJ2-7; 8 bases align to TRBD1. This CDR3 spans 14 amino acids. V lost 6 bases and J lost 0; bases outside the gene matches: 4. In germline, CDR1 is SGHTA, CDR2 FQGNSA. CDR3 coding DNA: TGTGCCAGCAGGAGGACAGGGTACTCCTACGAGCAGTACTTC. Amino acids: CASRRTGYSYEQYF.

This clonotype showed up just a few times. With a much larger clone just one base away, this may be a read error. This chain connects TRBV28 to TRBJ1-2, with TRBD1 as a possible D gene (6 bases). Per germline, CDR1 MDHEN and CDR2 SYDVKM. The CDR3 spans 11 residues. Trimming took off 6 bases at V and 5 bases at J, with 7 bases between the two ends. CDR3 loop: CASRQGYGYTF. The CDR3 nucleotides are TGTGCCAGCAGGCAGGGGTATGGCTACACCTTC.

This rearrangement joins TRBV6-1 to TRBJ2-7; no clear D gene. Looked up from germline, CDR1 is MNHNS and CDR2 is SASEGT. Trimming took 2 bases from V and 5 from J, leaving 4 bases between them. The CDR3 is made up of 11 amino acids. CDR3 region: CASSEKDEQYF. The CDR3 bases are TGTGCCAGCAGTGAAAAAGACGAGCAGTACTTC.

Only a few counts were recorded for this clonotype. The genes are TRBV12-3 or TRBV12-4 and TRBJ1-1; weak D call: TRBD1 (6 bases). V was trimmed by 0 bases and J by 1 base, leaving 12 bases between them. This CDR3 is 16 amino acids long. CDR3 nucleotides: TGTGCCAGCAGTTTAGCGCCAGGACAGCGGAACACTGAAGCTTTCTTT. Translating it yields CASSLAPGQRNTEAFF.

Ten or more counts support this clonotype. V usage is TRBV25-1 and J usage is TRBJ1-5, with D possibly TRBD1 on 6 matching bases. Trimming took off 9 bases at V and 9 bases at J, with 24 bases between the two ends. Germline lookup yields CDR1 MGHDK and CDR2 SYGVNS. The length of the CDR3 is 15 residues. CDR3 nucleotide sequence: TGTGCCAGTAGCTCGCACAGGGAACAAAGTTGGCCCCAGCATTTT. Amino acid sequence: CASSSHREQSWPQHF.

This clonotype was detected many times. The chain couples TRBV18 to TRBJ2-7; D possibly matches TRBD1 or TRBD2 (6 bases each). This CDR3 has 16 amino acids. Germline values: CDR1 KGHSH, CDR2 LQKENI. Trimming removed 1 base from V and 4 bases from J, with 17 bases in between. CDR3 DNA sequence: TGTGCCAGCTCACCACGATCCACCGGGGGCAGGTACGAGCAGTACTTC. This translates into CASSPRSTGGRYEQYF.